This T cell receptor (beta chain) was found in a study of identical twins. Trimming took off 5 bases at V and 10 bases at J, with 24 bases between the two ends. The CDR3 loop spans 16 amino acids. From germline, CDR1 is SGHAT and CDR2 FQNNGV. Healthy Caucasians were all of the donors. MiXCR, run by TCRdb on the 5' RACE reads, gives a single entry per CDR3 protein. This sample has about 520,000 distinct CDR3 sequences; less than 25% occur once, and the top ten carry roughly 0.91%. This clonotype was found a few times. A further study also used this sample, focusing on T cells expressing NK-cell markers.

Sequences were obtained from CD4+ T cells sorted from blood. This TCR came from a woman aged 18-29 years in good health. V gene TRBV11-2 combines with J gene TRBJ2-1; tentative D call: TRBD1 (5 bases). CDR3 sequence reads: CASSPRSVADAGEQFF. In DNA form, the CDR3 reads TGTGCCAGCAGCCCAAGGTCGGTAGCCGATGCAGGGGAGCAGTTCTTC.